The 12 T cell receptor beta chains listed next were all sequenced from one sample in a study of blood T cells in healthy people across ages. Through a sample-barcoded 5' primer and a J-beta primer mix, a second PCR was run for roughly 7 to 12 cycles. Each CDR3 protein gets one entry after TCRdb re-called the 5' RACE reads with MiXCR. The sample has about 1.5 million distinct CDR3 sequences, less than 45% seen once. Sequencing input: blood. The receptors shown here come from a woman between 18 and 29 years old in good health.

V is TRBV13 and J is TRBJ1-2; a weak D match, TRBD1 (5 bases). Germline CDR1 and CDR2: PRHDT and FYEKMQ (reference sequence). The CDR3 is 15 residues long. Trimming stripped 0 bases from V and 4 bases from J, with 12 bases between. Written as DNA, the CDR3 is TGTGCCAGCAGCTTAGGACAGGCTAACGGCTATGGCTACACCTTC. It translates to CASSLGQANGYGYTF.

The chain employs TRBV6-2 or TRBV6-3 and TRBJ2-1; TRBD2 matches at 11 bases. This CDR3 contains 14 residues. Germline CDR1 and CDR2: MNHEY and SVGEGT. After removal of 4 bases from V and 15 bases from J, the junction contained 11 bases not matched to a gene. The CDR3 DNA reads as TGTGCCAGCAGTTCCCGACTAGCGGGGTATGTGGGGTTCTTC. Residues: CASSSRLAGYVGFF.

In this sample, this clonotype turned up once. The chain has TRBV12-3 or TRBV12-4 and TRBJ2-2; D is uncertain. The CDR3 is 13 residues long. V was pared by 1 base and J by 7 bases, with 7 bases between. Here the CDR3 DNA reads TGTGCCAGCAGTTTAGGGAGACTCGGGGAGCTGTTTTTT. Its protein is CASSLGRLGELFF.

The sample holds many counts of this clonotype. The V gene is TRBV7-2, the J gene TRBJ2-1; 7 nucleotides line up with TRBD2. The CDR3 extends over 16 amino acids. Looked up from germline, CDR1 is SGHTA and CDR2 is FQGNSA. J gave up 0 bases and V 1 base, and 3 bases lay outside the gene matches. This CDR3 is CASSLGAGLSYNEQFF. CDR3 DNA sequence: TGTGCCAGCAGCTTAGGAGCGGGACTCTCCTACAATGAGCAGTTCTTC.

Only a few counts were recorded for this clonotype. The V gene is TRBV29-1, the J gene TRBJ1-1; D gene ambiguous. Trimming took off 3 bases at V and 3 bases at J, with 11 bases between the two ends. CDR3 length equals 13 residues. Looked up from germline, CDR1 is SQVTM and CDR2 is ANQGSEA. Here the CDR3 DNA reads TGCAGCGTTGAGGGGAGTGGGCACACTGAAGCTTTCTTT. It translates to CSVEGSGHTEAFF.

CDR3 residues: CASRDRHEAFF. The CDR3 nucleotides are TGTGCCAGCCGGGACCGACATGAAGCTTTCTTT. The J gene is TRBJ1-1, the V gene TRBV10-3, with a tentative D call TRBD1 (5 bases). V dropped 10 bases and J dropped 7 bases, with 13 bases sitting between them. The CDR3 contains 11 residues. CDR1 ENHRY and CDR2 SYGVKD come from the germline V gene.

J is TRBJ2-3 and V is TRBV29-1; 15 bases agree with TRBD2. The CDR3 is made up of 15 amino acids. V shed 6 bases, J shed 4 bases, and the junction held 5 bases outside the gene matches. CDR1 and CDR2 from the germline V gene are SQVTM and ANQGSEA. DNA for the CDR3: TGCAGCGTGAGGACTAGCGGGGGGGCATCAGATACGCAGTATTTT. Its protein product is CSVRTSGGASDTQYF.

This clonotype was counted once. The chain carries TRBV12-3 or TRBV12-4 and TRBJ1-5, with D perhaps matching TRBD1 (5 bases). The length of the CDR3 is 13 residues. V was trimmed by 5 bases and J by 11 bases, leaving 16 bases between them. The CDR3 reads CASSPAGPGAQHF. CDR3 nucleotides: TGTGCCAGCAGTCCGGCGGGGCCCGGGGCCCAGCATTTT.

The rearrangement links TRBV7-2 to TRBJ1-1; D is uncertain. The CDR3 covers 13 residues. From germline, CDR1 is SGHTA and CDR2 FQGNSA. V lost 3 bases, J lost 6 bases, and 11 bases lay in between. CDR3: CASSFIGIAEAFF. In DNA, the CDR3 is TGTGCCAGCAGCTTTATAGGGATCGCTGAAGCTTTCTTT.

The chain recombines TRBV28 with TRBJ2-1, with 11 bases matching TRBD2. Per the germline V gene, CDR1 is MDHEN and CDR2 is SYDVKM. CDR3 size: 15 residues. Trimming took 6 bases from V and 7 from J; bases not matched to a gene: 8. The CDR3 here is CASSRTSGSKNEQFF. The CDR3 DNA follows: TGTGCCAGCAGCCGCACTAGCGGGAGCAAAAATGAGCAGTTCTTC.

The CDR3 spells CSASNPRRGPTSYNEQYF. CDR3 sequence (DNA): TGCAGTGCTAGTAACCCACGGCGGGGCCCTACCTCCTACAATGAGCAGTACTTC. The chain uses TRBV20-1 and TRBJ2-1; D is perhaps TRBD2 (6 bases). The DNA end lines up better with TRBJ2-7; the J call may be wrong. Germline CDR1 is DFQATT and CDR2 is SNEGSKA (reference sequence). The CDR3 runs to 18 residues.

This chain links TRBV7-8 with TRBJ1-2; the D is unclear. The germline V gene encodes CDR1 SGHVS and CDR2 FQNEAQ. Trimming took off 5 bases at V and 6 bases at J, with 22 bases between the two ends. This CDR3 comprises 16 residues. For the CDR3, the DNA is TGTGCCAGCAGCCCTGGCCCGGACCGACGTCGGGATGGCTACACCTTC. It codes for CASSPGPDRRRDGYTF.